The 26 T cell receptor beta chains given below trace back to one sample, sequenced in a study of shared clonotypes between healthy human individuals. Produced via immunoSEQ multiplex PCR; TCRdb's table is partial and in-frame only. Of approximately 1.5 million clones in the sample, approximately 98.5% were seen once. Sequencing was carried out using naive CD4+ T cells sorted from blood. Subset: CD45RA+ positively selected. The receptors here all came from a man aged 25-45 years in good health.

The genes are TRBV10-1 and TRBJ1-3, with a weak D call TRBD1 (5 bases). This CDR3 region has 15 residues. Per the germline V gene, CDR1 is WNHNN and CDR2 is SYGVQD (reference sequence). The germline V and J ends were trimmed by 8 bases and 0 bases, with 14 bases remaining between them. DNA for the CDR3: TGCGCCAGCTCGGAGGGGATGAGCTCTGGAAACACCATATATTTT. It specifies CASSEGMSSGNTIYF.

The chain joins TRBV30 to TRBJ2-4; maybe TRBD2 (5 bases). Per germline, CDR1 GTSNPN and CDR2 SVGIG (reference sequence). Trimming left V 1 base short and J 6 bases short, with 10 bases between. This CDR3 is 13 amino acids long. Here the CDR3 DNA reads TGTGCCTGGAGTGCGAGAGGGAGAAACATTCAGTACTTC. It codes for CAWSARGRNIQYF.

This CDR3 reads CASSREAGRGTGYTF. In DNA form, the CDR3 reads TGCGCCAGCAGCCGAGAGGCTGGGCGGGGGACTGGCTACACCTTC. This chain joins TRBV4-1 and TRBJ1-2, with D perhaps TRBD1 (5 bases). This CDR3 has 15 residues. Trimming took 4 bases from V and 7 from J, leaving 19 bases between them. Looked up from germline, CDR1 is MGHRA and CDR2 is YSYEKL.

The chain employs TRBV7-9 and TRBJ1-3, with D maybe TRBD1 (5 bases). Trimming cost V 0 bases and J 2 bases, with 8 bases left between them. Germline V gene data show CDR1 as SEHNR and CDR2 as FQNEAQ (reference sequence). The CDR3 covers 15 residues. The CDR3 here is CASSLALDTGNTIYF. The CDR3, as DNA: TGTGCCAGCAGCTTAGCGTTGGACACTGGAAACACCATATATTTT.

The genes are TRBV9 and TRBJ2-5; 8 bases are shared with TRBD1. In germline, CDR1 is SGDLS, CDR2 YYNGEE. Trimming cost V 2 bases and J 4 bases; bases outside gene matches: 10. The CDR3 spans 16 residues. The CDR3 reads CASSVSGGNLGETQYF. The CDR3 DNA is TGTGCCAGCAGCGTTTCAGGGGGCAATTTAGGAGAGACCCAGTACTTC.

The rearrangement links TRBV5-5 to TRBJ1-1; a weak D match, TRBD1 (5 bases). Germline V gives CDR1 SGHKS, CDR2 YYEKEE (reference sequence). This CDR3 has 14 amino acids. Trimming cost V 1 base and J 0 bases, with 7 bases left between them. The CDR3 here is CASSLLTVNTEAFF. CDR3 sequence (DNA): TGTGCCAGCAGCTTGCTGACAGTGAACACTGAAGCTTTCTTT.

This clone was counted once. The CDR3 DNA sequence: TGTGCCAGCAGCCAAGGAGGAGGACGGGGGGACACTGAAGCTTTCTTT. Translation: CASSQGGGRGDTEAFF. The rearrangement uses TRBV14 and TRBJ1-1; possible D gene TRBD1, 5 bases. Between the trimmed V and J ends, which lost 1 base and 3 bases, there was a span of 15 bases. CDR3 size: 16 residues. Germline CDR1 is SGHDN and CDR2 is FVKESK. Combining the CDR3 with reference TRBV14 and TRBJ1-1 gives the whole variable domain EAGVTQFPSHSVIEKGQTVTLRCDPISGHDNLYWYRRVMGKEIKFLLHFVKESKQDESGMPNNRFLAERTGGTYSTLKVQPAELEDSGVYFCASSQGGGRGDTEAFFGQGTRLTVV.

The CDR3 region has the DNA TGTGCCAGCTCATTACGGGGGGCCTACAATGAGCAGTTCTTC. This encodes CASSLRGAYNEQFF. V and J are TRBV18 and TRBJ2-1, with 7 nucleotides matching TRBD2. The CDR3 runs 14 residues. The V segment lost 5 bases and the J segment 2 bases; nucleotides outside the gene matches: 3. Germline CDR1 KGHSH, CDR2 LQKENI.

The chain links TRBV5-1 to TRBJ1-2; the D is unclear. CDR1 is SGHRS and CDR2 is YFSETQ in the germline V gene. CDR3 length: 13 residues. Trimming removed 5 bases at V and 0 bases at J, with 8 bases between. The CDR3 bases are TGCGCCAGCAGTTCCAGACCTAACTATGGCTACACCTTC. This translates into CASSSRPNYGYTF.

The gene calls are TRBV9 and TRBJ2-3; the match to TRBD2 covers 10 bases. Germline values: CDR1 SGDLS, CDR2 YYNGEE. V gave up 2 bases and J gave up 6 bases; unmatched junction bases: 9. CDR3 length: 16 amino acids. CDR3 in amino acids: CASSVLIAGGSDTQYF. The CDR3 region has the DNA TGTGCCAGCAGCGTCTTAATAGCGGGAGGTTCCGATACGCAGTATTTT.

This chain uses TRBV25-1 with TRBJ1-1; D unclear. Germline CDR1 is MGHDK and CDR2 is SYGVNS. Trimming shortened V by 7 bases and J by 7 bases, and 19 bases separated the two germline ends. The CDR3 length is 14 residues. The CDR3 nucleotides read TGTGCCAGCACCCCCGCCGGCCGAGGGATTGAAGCTTTCTTT. Translation: CASTPAGRGIEAFF.

The rearrangement uses TRBV28 and TRBJ2-7; TRBD1 aligns across 9 bases. V was clipped by 6 bases and J by 4 bases; unmatched bases: 4. This CDR3 contains 13 residues. Germline CDR1 and CDR2: MDHEN and SYDVKM. The CDR3 sequence: CASSTGGDYEQYF. The CDR3 DNA follows: TGTGCCAGCAGCACAGGGGGCGATTACGAGCAGTACTTC.

V and J are TRBV19 and TRBJ1-1, with 7 bases lining up with TRBD1. The CDR3 spans 15 residues. The germline V gene has CDR1 LNHDA and CDR2 SQIVND (reference sequence). V dropped 5 bases and J dropped 4; count of bases not matched to a gene: 10. The CDR3 loop reads CASSGRDRALTEAFF. Here the CDR3 DNA reads TGTGCCAGTAGTGGAAGAGACAGGGCCCTCACTGAAGCTTTCTTT.

The rearrangement links TRBV29-1 to TRBJ2-1; no clear D gene. Per germline, CDR1 SQVTM and CDR2 ANQGSEA. The CDR3 is 13 amino acids. V lost 0 bases, J lost 3 bases, and 6 bases lay in between. CDR3: CSVEDPGYNEQFF. In DNA form, the CDR3 reads TGCAGCGTTGAAGACCCAGGCTACAATGAGCAGTTCTTC.

The DNA of the CDR3 is TGTGCCAGCAGTTACAACTCAAACACCGGGGAGCTGTTTTTT. Its protein is CASSYNSNTGELFF. The genes are TRBV6-5 and TRBJ2-2; no clear D. From germline, CDR1 is MNHEY and CDR2 SVGAGI. Trimming took 2 bases from V and 2 from J, leaving 6 bases between them. CDR3 length equals 14 residues.

The chain uses TRBV27 and TRBJ1-3; 9 nucleotides line up with TRBD1. The CDR3 is made up of 17 amino acids. Germline CDR1 is MNHEY and CDR2 is SMNVEV (reference sequence). J was trimmed by 2 bases and V by 5 bases; bases with no gene match: 10. CDR3 residues: CASSKGQGSLAGNTIYF. The CDR3 DNA is TGTGCCAGCAGTAAAGGACAGGGGTCTTTGGCTGGAAACACCATATATTTT.

V is TRBV5-8 and J is TRBJ1-2; D ambiguous. The CDR3 consists of 15 residues. Germline lookup yields CDR1 SGHTS and CDR2 YDEGEE. Trimming shortened V by 3 bases and J by 4 bases, and 16 bases separated the two germline ends. The CDR3 nucleotides are TGTGCCAGCAGCTCTGAAGGTGCAGGACCCTATGGCTACACCTTC. This translates into CASSSEGAGPYGYTF.

The chain's CDR3 is CASTGLAGGSLTQYF. The CDR3 DNA is TGTGCCAGCACCGGACTAGCGGGAGGAAGTTTGACCCAGTACTTC. The rearrangement joins TRBV6-6 to TRBJ2-5; 14 bases map to TRBD2. Germline assignment: CDR1 MNHNY and CDR2 SVGAGI (reference sequence). J gave up 7 bases and V 7 bases, and 8 bases lay outside the gene matches. CDR3 length: 15 amino acids.

A note on this clone: The sample holds other DNA sequences that translate to the same CDR3. The chain employs TRBV6-1 and TRBJ2-7; D ambiguous. The CDR3 has 12 residues. The germline V and J ends were trimmed by 0 bases and 2 bases, with 2 bases remaining between them. Germline assignment: CDR1 MNHNS and CDR2 SASEGT. CDR3 nucleotide sequence: TGTGCCAGCAGTGAAGCGGCCTACGAGCAGTACTTC. Translated, it gives CASSEAAYEQYF.

The chain links TRBV7-9 to TRBJ2-2; tentatively, D is TRBD1 (6 bases). In germline, CDR1 is SEHNR, CDR2 FQNEAQ (reference sequence). The CDR3 runs to 14 residues. Between the trimmed V and J ends, which lost 11 bases and 5 bases, there was a span of 18 bases. Here the CDR3 DNA reads TGTGCCGACGATCAGGGGTTGGGGACCGGGGAGCTGTTTTTT. Translation: CADDQGLGTGELFF.

A word on this clone: Different DNA sequences within this sample yield the same CDR3. This rearrangement joins TRBV18 to TRBJ2-3; 9 bases align to TRBD2. The V and J ends lost 3 bases and 0 bases, in that order; junction bases with no gene match: 4. Germline V gene lookup returns CDR1 KGHSH and CDR2 LQKENI. The CDR3 is made up of 16 amino acids. The CDR3 reads CASSPLTSGSTDTQYF. For the CDR3, the DNA is TGTGCCAGCTCACCGTTGACTAGCGGAAGCACAGATACGCAGTATTTT.

The V call is TRBV30, the J call TRBJ2-7; 8 bases are a match to TRBD2. The CDR3 is 15 residues long. Germline CDR1 reads GTSNPN; CDR2 reads SVGIG (reference sequence). V shed 3 bases and J 1 base; nucleotides not matched to a gene: 8. CDR3 in DNA: TGTGCCTGGAGCACCGGCGGCGGGAGGTCCTACGAGCAGTACTTC. Residues: CAWSTGGGRSYEQYF.

The V and J genes are TRBV15 and TRBJ1-5; weak D call: TRBD1 (6 bases). CDR1 and CDR2 (germline): LNHNV, YYDKDF (reference sequence). Trimming shortened V by 8 bases and J by 0 bases, and 17 bases separated the two germline ends. The CDR3 is 16 residues long. CDR3 bases: TGTGCCACCGTTATGATTGCAGGGGATAGCAATCAGCCCCAGCATTTT. As protein: CATVMIAGDSNQPQHF.

The V gene is TRBV5-4, the J gene TRBJ2-1; D unresolved. CDR1 SGHNT and CDR2 YYREEE come from the germline V gene (reference sequence). Between the trimmed V and J ends, which lost 4 bases and 0 bases, there was a span of 14 bases. The CDR3 is made up of 16 amino acids. CDR3 DNA sequence: TGTGCCAGCAGCCCAGGTAGGAGATTCTCCTACAATGAGCAGTTCTTC. Its translation is CASSPGRRFSYNEQFF.

The gene calls are TRBV15 and TRBJ2-2, with 8 bases that match TRBD1. The CDR3 consists of 14 residues. The germline V gene has CDR1 LNHNV and CDR2 YYDKDF (reference sequence). The ends lost 8 bases at V and 6 bases at J; junction bases unmatched: 8. This CDR3 reads CATAQQDRAGELFF. CDR3 nucleotide sequence: TGTGCCACCGCGCAGCAGGACAGGGCCGGGGAGCTGTTTTTT.

The genes are TRBV25-1 and TRBJ1-2; D not resolved. This CDR3 region has 13 residues. V lost 4 bases, J lost 7 bases, and 13 bases lay in between. Per germline, CDR1 MGHDK and CDR2 SYGVNS. The CDR3 sequence is CASSGQRRSGYTF. CDR3 DNA: TGTGCCAGCAGTGGTCAAAGGCGCTCTGGCTACACCTTC.